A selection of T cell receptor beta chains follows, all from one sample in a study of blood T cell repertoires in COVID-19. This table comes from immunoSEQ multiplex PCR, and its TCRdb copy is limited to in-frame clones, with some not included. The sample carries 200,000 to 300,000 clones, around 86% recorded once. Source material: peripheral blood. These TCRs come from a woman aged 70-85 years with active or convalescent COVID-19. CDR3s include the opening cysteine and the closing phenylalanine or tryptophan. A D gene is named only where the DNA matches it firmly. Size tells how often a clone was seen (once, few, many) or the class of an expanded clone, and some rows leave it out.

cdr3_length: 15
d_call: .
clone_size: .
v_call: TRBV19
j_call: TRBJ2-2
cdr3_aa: CASSHLGQNTGELFF
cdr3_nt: TGTGCCAGTAGCCACCTGGGACAGAACACCGGGGAGCTGTTTTTT

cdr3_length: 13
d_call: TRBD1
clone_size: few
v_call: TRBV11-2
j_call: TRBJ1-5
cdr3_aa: CASSPGGGQPQHF
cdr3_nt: TGTGCCAGCAGCCCAGGGGGCGGTCAGCCCCAGCATTTT

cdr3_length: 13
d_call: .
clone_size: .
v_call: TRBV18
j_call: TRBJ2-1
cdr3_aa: CASSSPGNWEQFF
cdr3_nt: TGTGCCAGCTCCTCGCCAGGGAACTGGGAGCAGTTCTTC

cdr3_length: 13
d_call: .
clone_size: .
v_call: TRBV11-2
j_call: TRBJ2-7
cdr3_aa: CASSLRSSYEQYF
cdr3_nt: TGTGCCAGCAGCTTACGGAGCTCCTACGAGCAGTACTTC

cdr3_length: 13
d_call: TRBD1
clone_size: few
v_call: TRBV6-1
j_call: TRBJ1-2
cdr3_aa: CASSERTGYGYTF
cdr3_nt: TGTGCCAGCAGTGAAAGGACAGGGTATGGCTACACCTTC

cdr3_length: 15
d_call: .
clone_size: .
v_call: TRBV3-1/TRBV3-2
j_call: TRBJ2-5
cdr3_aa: CASSLIGQSQETQYF
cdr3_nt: TGTGCCAGCAGCCTCATAGGACAGTCTCAAGAGACCCAGTACTTC

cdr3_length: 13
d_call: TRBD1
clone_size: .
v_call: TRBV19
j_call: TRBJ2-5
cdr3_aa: CASSPRQGETQYF
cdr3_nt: TGTGCCAGTAGTCCGAGACAGGGAGAGACCCAGTACTTC

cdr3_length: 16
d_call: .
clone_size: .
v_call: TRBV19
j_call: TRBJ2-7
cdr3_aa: CASSSRTLLSSYEQYF
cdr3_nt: TGTGCCAGTAGTTCACGCACTTTATTGAGTTCCTACGAGCAGTACTTC

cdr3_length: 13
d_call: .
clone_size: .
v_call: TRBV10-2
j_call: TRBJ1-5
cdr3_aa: CASSENFNQPQHF
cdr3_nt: TGCGCCAGCAGTGAGAACTTCAATCAGCCCCAGCATTTT

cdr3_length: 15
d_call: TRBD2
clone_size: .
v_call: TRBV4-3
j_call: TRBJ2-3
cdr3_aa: CASSDRLAVTDTQYF
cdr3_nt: TGCGCCAGCAGCGACAGACTAGCGGTGACGGATACGCAGTATTTT

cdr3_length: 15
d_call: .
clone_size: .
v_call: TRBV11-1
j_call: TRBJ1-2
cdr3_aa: CASSPLQTEDYGYTF
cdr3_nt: TGTGCCAGCAGCCCCCTCCAGACAGAGGACTATGGCTACACCTTC

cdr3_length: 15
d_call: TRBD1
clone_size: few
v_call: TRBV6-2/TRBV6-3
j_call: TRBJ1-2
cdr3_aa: CASSYGGQPNYGYTF
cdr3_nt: TGTGCCAGCAGTTACGGGGGACAGCCCAACTATGGCTACACCTTC

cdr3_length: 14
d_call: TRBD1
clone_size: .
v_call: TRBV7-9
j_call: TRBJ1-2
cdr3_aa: CASSSQGSSSGYTF
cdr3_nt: TGTGCCAGCAGTTCACAGGGGTCCTCTTCCGGCTACACCTTC

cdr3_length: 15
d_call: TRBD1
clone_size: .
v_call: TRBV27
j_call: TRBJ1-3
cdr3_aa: CASRSQGAVGNTIYF
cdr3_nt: TGTGCCAGCAGATCCCAGGGGGCGGTTGGAAACACCATATATTTT

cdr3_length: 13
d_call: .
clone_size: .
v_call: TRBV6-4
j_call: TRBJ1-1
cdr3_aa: CASSELMNTEAFF
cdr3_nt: TGTGCCAGCAGTGAATTAATGAACACTGAAGCTTTCTTT

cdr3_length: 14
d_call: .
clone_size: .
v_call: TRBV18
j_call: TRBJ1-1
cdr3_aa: CASSPEVSNTEAFF
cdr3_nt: TGTGCCAGCTCACCGGAGGTTTCGAACACTGAAGCTTTCTTT

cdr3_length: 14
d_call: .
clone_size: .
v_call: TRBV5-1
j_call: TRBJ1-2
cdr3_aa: CASSYWDGGGGYTF
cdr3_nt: TGCGCCAGCAGCTACTGGGACGGTGGAGGGGGCTACACCTTC

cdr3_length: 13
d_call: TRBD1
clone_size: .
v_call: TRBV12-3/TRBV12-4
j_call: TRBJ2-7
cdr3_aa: CASSTLAGGAGYF
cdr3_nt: TGTGCCAGCAGCACACTCGCAGGGGGCGCCGGGTACTTC

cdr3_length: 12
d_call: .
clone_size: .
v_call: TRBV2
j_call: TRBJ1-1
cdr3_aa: CASSEGQSEAFF
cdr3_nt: TGTGCCAGCAGTGAAGGGCAATCCGAAGCTTTCTTT

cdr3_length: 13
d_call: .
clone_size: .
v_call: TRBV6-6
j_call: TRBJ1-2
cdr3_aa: CASSYGQDYGYTF
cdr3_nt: TGTGCCAGCAGTTATGGACAAGACTATGGCTACACCTTC

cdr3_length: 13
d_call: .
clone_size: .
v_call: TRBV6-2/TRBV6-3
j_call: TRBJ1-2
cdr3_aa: CASSRLPGDGYTF
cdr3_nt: TGTGCCAGCAGTCGACTCCCCGGGGATGGCTACACCTTC

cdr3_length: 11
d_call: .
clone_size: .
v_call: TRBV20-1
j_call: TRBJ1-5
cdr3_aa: CSALTQEPQHF
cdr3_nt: TGCAGTGCTCTGACCCAGGAACCCCAGCATTTT

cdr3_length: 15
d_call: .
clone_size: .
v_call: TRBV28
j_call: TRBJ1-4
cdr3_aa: CASSTSRRSNEKLFF
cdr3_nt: TGTGCCAGCAGCACTAGCCGGAGGTCTAATGAAAAACTGTTTTTT

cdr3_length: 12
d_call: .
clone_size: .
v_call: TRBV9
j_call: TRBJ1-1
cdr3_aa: CASSVAGTEAFF
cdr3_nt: TGTGCCAGCAGCGTAGCGGGAACCGAAGCTTTCTTT

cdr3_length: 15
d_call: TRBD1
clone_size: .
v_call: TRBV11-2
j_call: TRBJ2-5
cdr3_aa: CASSSDGQGQETQYF
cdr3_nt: TGTGCCAGCAGCTCCGACGGACAGGGCCAGGAGACCCAGTACTTC

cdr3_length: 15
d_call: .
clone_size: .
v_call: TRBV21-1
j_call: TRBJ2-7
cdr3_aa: CASRLFGDKPYEQYF
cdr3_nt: TGTGCCAGCCGTCTGTTTGGGGACAAGCCCTACGAGCAGTACTTC

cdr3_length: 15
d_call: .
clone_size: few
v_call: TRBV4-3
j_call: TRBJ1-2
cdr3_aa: CASSQGGGDNYGYTF
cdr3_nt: TGCGCCAGCAGCCAAGGTGGAGGAGATAACTATGGCTACACCTTC

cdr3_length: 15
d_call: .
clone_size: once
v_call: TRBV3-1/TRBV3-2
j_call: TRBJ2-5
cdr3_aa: CASSMTGTLDETQYF
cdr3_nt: TGTGCCAGCAGCATGACCGGGACACTAGATGAGACCCAGTACTTC

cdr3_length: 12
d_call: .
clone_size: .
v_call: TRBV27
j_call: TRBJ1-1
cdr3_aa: CASFVLGRGAFF
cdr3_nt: TGTGCCAGCTTCGTCCTAGGCAGGGGAGCTTTCTTT

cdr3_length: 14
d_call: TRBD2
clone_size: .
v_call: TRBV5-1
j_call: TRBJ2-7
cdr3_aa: CASRVLAGTYEQYF
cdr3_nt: TGCGCCAGCAGGGTACTAGCGGGGACCTACGAGCAGTACTTC

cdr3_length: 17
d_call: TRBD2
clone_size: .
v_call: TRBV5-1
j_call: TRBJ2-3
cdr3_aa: CASSRWKSSGDTDTQYF
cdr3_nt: TGCGCCAGCAGTCGGTGGAAGTCTAGCGGGGATACAGATACGCAGTATTTT

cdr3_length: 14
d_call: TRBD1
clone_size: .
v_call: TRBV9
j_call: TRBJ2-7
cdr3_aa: CASSVVGQGGEQYF
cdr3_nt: TGTGCCAGCAGCGTAGTGGGACAGGGTGGTGAGCAGTACTTC

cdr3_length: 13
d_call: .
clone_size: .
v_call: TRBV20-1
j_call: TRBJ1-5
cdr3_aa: CSASPDSNQPQHF
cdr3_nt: TGCAGTGCTAGTCCAGATAGCAATCAGCCCCAGCATTTT

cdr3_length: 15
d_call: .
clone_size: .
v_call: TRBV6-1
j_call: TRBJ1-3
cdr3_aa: CASSEFGSGGNTIYF
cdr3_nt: TGTGCCAGCAGTGAATTCGGGAGCGGTGGAAACACCATATATTTT

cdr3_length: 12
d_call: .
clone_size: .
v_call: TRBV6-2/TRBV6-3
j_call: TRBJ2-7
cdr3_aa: CASSFGSYEQYF
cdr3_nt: TGTGCCAGCAGTTTCGGGTCCTACGAGCAGTACTTC

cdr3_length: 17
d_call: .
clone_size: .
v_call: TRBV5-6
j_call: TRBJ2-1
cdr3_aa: CASSLRYSGVRYNEQFF
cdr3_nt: TGTGCCAGCAGCTTGCGCTACTCAGGGGTGAGGTACAATGAGCAGTTCTTC

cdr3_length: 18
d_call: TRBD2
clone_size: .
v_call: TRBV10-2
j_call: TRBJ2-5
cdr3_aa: CASSEGDWGLAAQETQYF
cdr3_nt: TGCGCCAGCAGTGAAGGGGATTGGGGACTAGCTGCCCAAGAGACCCAGTACTTC

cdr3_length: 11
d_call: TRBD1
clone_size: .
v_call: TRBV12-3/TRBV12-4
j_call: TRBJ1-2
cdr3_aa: CATGTGDGYTF
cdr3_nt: TGTGCCACCGGGACAGGGGATGGCTACACCTTC

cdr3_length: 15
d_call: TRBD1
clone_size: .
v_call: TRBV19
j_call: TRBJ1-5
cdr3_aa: CASSFWGQGVQPQHF
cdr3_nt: TGTGCCAGTAGTTTCTGGGGACAGGGGGTACAGCCCCAGCATTTT

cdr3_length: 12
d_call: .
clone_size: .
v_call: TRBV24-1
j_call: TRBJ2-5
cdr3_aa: CAVGGGRETQYF
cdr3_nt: TGTGCCGTAGGGGGGGGAAGAGAGACCCAGTACTTC

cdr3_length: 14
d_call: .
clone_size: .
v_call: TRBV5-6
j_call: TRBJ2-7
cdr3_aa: CASSLSGAGYEQYF
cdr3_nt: TGTGCCAGCAGCTTGTCAGGGGCGGGCTACGAGCAGTACTTC

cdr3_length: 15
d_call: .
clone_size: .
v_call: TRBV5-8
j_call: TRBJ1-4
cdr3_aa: CASSLAGLVNEKLFF
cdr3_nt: TGTGCCAGCAGCTTGGCCGGACTGGTTAATGAAAAACTGTTTTTT

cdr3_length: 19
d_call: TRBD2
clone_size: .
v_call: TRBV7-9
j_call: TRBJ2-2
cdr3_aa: CASSPELAGKNRVTGELFF
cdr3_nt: TGTGCCAGCAGCCCGGAGCTAGCGGGGAAAAACCGGGTCACCGGGGAGCTGTTTTTT

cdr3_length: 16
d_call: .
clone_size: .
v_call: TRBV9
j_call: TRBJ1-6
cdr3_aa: CASSVAPGQNNSPLHF
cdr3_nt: TGTGCCAGCAGCGTAGCACCCGGACAGAATAATTCACCCCTCCACTTT

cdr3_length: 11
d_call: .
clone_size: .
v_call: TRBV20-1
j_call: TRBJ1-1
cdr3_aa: CSARQNTEAFF
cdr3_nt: TGCAGTGCTAGACAGAACACTGAAGCTTTCTTT

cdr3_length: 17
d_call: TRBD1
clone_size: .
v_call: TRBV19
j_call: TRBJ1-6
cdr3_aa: CASNDQGAMGINSPLHF
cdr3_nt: TGTGCCAGTAATGACCAGGGGGCGATGGGAATTAATTCACCCCTCCACTTT

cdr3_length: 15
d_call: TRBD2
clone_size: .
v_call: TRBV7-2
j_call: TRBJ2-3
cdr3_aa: CASSLATLAGDTQYF
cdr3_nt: TGTGCCAGCAGCTTAGCAACGCTAGCGGGAGATACGCAGTATTTT

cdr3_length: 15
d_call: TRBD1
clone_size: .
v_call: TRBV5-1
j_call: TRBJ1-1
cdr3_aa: CASWGVQGQNTEAFF
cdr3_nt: TGCGCCAGCTGGGGGGTACAGGGGCAGAACACTGAAGCTTTCTTT

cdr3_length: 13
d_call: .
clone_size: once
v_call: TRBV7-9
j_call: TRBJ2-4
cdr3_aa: CASSLNVQGIQYF
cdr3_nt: TGTGCCAGCAGCTTAAACGTACAGGGCATTCAGTACTTC

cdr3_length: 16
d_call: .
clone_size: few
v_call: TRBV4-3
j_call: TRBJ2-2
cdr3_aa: CASSHDLGGVTGELFF
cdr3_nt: TGCGCCAGCAGCCATGACCTTGGGGGCGTAACCGGGGAGCTGTTTTTT

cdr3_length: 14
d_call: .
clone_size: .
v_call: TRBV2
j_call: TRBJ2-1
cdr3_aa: CALILGQSYGEQFF
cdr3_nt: TGTGCCCTCATCTTAGGACAGTCTTACGGTGAGCAGTTCTTC

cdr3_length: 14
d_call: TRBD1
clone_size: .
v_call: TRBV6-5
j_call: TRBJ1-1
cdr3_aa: CASSRGQGRTEAFF
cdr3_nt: TGTGCCAGCAGTCGCGGACAGGGGAGGACTGAAGCTTTCTTT

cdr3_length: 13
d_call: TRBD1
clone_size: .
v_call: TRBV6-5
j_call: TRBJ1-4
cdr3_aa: CASTSGGREKLFF
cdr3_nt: TGTGCCAGCACCTCAGGGGGGAGGGAAAAACTGTTTTTT

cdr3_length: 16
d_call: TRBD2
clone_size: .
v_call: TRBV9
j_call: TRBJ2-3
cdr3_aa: CASSVAGGATLDTQYF
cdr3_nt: TGTGCCAGCAGCGTAGCCGGGGGGGCGACACTGGATACGCAGTATTTT

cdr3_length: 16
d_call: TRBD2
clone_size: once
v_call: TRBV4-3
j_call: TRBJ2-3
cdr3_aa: CASSSRLGGNTDTQYF
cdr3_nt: TGCGCCAGCAGCTCCCGTCTCGGGGGGAACACAGATACGCAGTATTTT

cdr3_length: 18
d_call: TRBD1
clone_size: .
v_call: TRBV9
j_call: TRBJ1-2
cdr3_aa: CASSVGEGTGGANYGYTF
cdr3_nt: TGTGCCAGCAGCGTAGGGGAAGGGACAGGGGGCGCTAACTATGGCTACACCTTC

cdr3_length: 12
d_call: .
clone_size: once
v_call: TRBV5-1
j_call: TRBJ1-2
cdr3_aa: CASSSWSDGYTF
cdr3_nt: TGCGCCAGCAGCTCGTGGTCAGATGGCTACACCTTC

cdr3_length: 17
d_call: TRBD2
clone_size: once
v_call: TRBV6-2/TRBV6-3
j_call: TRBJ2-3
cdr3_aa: CASSYSSLADSTDTQYF
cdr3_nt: TGTGCCAGCAGTTACTCGAGCCTAGCGGATTCCACAGATACGCAGTATTTT

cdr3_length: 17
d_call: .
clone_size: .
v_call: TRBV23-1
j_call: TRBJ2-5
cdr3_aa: CASSLDRTAKKEETQYF
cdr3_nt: TGCGCCAGCAGTCTTGACAGGACAGCCAAAAAAGAAGAGACCCAGTACTTC

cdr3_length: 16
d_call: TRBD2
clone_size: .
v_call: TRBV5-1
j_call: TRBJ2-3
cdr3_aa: CASSFLSGGATDTQYF
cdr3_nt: TGCGCCAGCAGCTTTCTTAGCGGGGGGGCAACAGATACGCAGTATTTT